The source of this TCR beta chain is a study of regulatory T cells in long-lasting Graves disease (dated by TCRdb to the early 2020s). In terms of the full investigation: Patients with newly diagnosed Graves' disease had been on antithyroid drugs for under 3 months. This study used TCR sequencing and RNA sequencing of peripheral blood to compare persistent Graves' disease patients against newly diagnosed Graves' disease patients. A total of around 35 samples were covered by TCR sequencing, comprising roughly 13 persistent and around 20 newly diagnosed Graves' disease patients. The study took place in China and was registered as a clinical trial.

Libraries were constructed by multiplex PCR. Instrument used: Illumina HiSeq 4000. iRepertoire HTBI primers and Arm-PCR amplification of CDR3 regions were used to construct TCR beta libraries. PCR products were gel purified before sequencing. The authors processed their data as follows. Gene usage analysis of CDR3 amino acid clonotypes relied on the approximately 68 TRBV and fewer than 15 TRBJ segments identified across samples. COPE and FqMerger were used to merge filtered high-quality paired reads into contigs. BLAST was used to align contigs to IMGT TRBV, TRBD and TRBJ reference genes, with CDR3 defined following IMGT. Highly expanded clones were defined as clonotypes with a frequency above 0.1%. Shannon entropy served as the measure of repertoire diversity, while the Gini coefficient captured V-J evenness. Public clonotypes were defined as clonotypes shared by more than one individual. TCRdb trimmed public reads at Q25 via fastp, called clones via MiXCR and kept in-frame beta chains. When rows share a CDR3 protein, they turn into one entry using the most common DNA and genes. These V and J calls derive from TCRdb rather than the authors' analysis. This sample is represented by hundreds of thousands of distinct CDR3 sequences; 15% to 17% of them were singletons. 22% of the sample goes to the ten largest clones.

This clonotype was seen repeatedly, ten times or more. Its antigen specificity is not known. No much larger clone exists at a distance of one base, and base qualities are not known. V lost 3 bases and J lost 1 base; the stretch between them is 17 bases long. Its CDR3 holds 17 amino acids, cysteine through phenylalanine. This entry keeps only the CDR3 DNA: 51 bases, framed from base 1. CDR1 and CDR2 are drawn from the germline V gene: MDHEN, SYDVKM. The intended sense of this specimen's time point label: newly diagnosed GD, antithyroid drugs for less than 3 months. For both TCR sequencing and RNA sequencing, RNA was extracted from PBMCs using TRIzol. Graves' disease was diagnosed according to American Thyroid Association guidelines. Recruitment of patients was carried out at an endocrinology department in Xi'an, China. Each patient gave 7 to 9.5 milliliters of peripheral blood, collected in an EDTA anticoagulant tube. Ficoll Paque Plus density gradient separation was used to isolate PBMCs, and no further T cell sorting was done. An Agilent 2100 Bioanalyzer and agarose gel were used to check RNA quality, and a NanoDrop 2000 was used to measure RNA concentration.

Paper-wide results and their limitations: Persistent disease showed preferential use of TRBV28, TRBJ1-2 and TRBJ2-5, whereas newly diagnosed disease favored TRBV20-1 and TRBJ2-1. The study examined only peripheral blood because the primary lesion, thyroid tissue, could not be accessed. Compared with newly diagnosed patients, persistent Graves' disease patients had lower TCR Shannon entropy and fewer highly expanded clones, which suggests clonal expansion. More public clonotypes were shared among persistent patients (under 3,000) than among newly diagnosed patients (966). Sequencing and analysis were restricted to the TCR beta chain. As a limitation, the authors acknowledged that the small sample size may reduce accuracy.

The source was peripheral blood mononuclear cells (PBMCs), collected at new diagnosis, from a patient treated with antithyroid drugs. The V gene is TRBV28 and the J gene is TRBJ2-3; TRBD2 might be the D gene, on 6 matching bases. This sequence originates from a female donor with Graves disease. The DNA sequence follows: TGTGCCAGCAGTTTGGTTGGGGCGTCGGGGGGCACAGATACGCAGTATTTT. It encodes CASSLVGASGGTDTQYF.